The 32 T cell receptor beta chains below come from one sample, sequenced in a study of blood T cell repertoires in COVID-19. Clones were read by immunoSEQ multiplex PCR, and TCRdb kept only the in-frame ones, dropping some. The sample gives under 350,000 clones, 65% to 90% of which show up once; less than 15% is in the top ten. Sequences were obtained from peripheral blood. The receptors derive from a human donor in a cohort sampled during active COVID-19.

V is TRBV28 and J is TRBJ2-2; weak D call: TRBD2 (5 bases). Per germline, CDR1 MDHEN and CDR2 SYDVKM. V shed 2 bases and J shed 4 bases, with 11 bases lying between them. The CDR3 runs 15 residues. The CDR3 region has the DNA TGTGCCAGCAGTTTAACTAGAATGAGCACCGGGGAGCTGTTTTTT. It codes for CASSLTRMSTGELFF.

The J gene is TRBJ2-7, the V gene TRBV28, with D possibly TRBD1 on 6 matching bases. This CDR3 region has 12 residues. V lost 6 bases and J lost 3, with 9 bases in between. Germline V gene sequence: CDR1 MDHEN, CDR2 SYDVKM. The CDR3 DNA follows: TGTGCCAGCAGACAGGGTCACTACGAGCAGTACTTC. Translation: CASRQGHYEQYF.

The V gene is TRBV9, the J gene TRBJ1-3, with 8 bases matching TRBD1. This CDR3 is built from 14 residues. Losses at the gene ends were 3 bases for V and 6 bases for J; bases not matched to a gene: 5. The germline V gene encodes CDR1 SGDLS and CDR2 YYNGEE. The CDR3 DNA reads TGTGCCAGCAGCGAGGGCCAGGGGGCAAACACCATATATTTT. The encoded protein is CASSEGQGANTIYF.

V is TRBV28 and J is TRBJ1-1; 8 positions agree with TRBD1. The J segment lost 4 bases and the V segment lost 7 bases, leaving 11 bases of the junction unmatched. The V gene's germline CDR1 is MDHEN and CDR2 SYDVKM. This CDR3 has 15 amino acids. The CDR3 spells CASKYSRGPGTEAFF. The DNA of the CDR3 is TGTGCCAGCAAATATTCCAGGGGGCCTGGCACTGAAGCTTTCTTT. The full variable domain, its missing parts supplied by reference TRBV28 and TRBJ1-1, is DVKVTQSSRYLVKRTGEKVFLECVQDMDHENMFWYRQDPGLGLRLIYFSYDVKMKEKGDIPEGYSVSREKKERFSLILESASTNQTSMYLCASKYSRGPGTEAFFGQGTRLTVV.

The chain combines TRBV18 with TRBJ1-1; D gene ambiguous. The CDR3 covers 14 residues. V was trimmed by 1 base and J by 3 bases, leaving 9 bases between them. CDR1 is KGHSH, CDR2 LQKENI, per germline. The CDR3 DNA sequence: TGTGCCAGCTCACCACGAGGGTTGGACACTGAAGCTTTCTTT. As protein: CASSPRGLDTEAFF.

V usage is TRBV18 and J usage is TRBJ2-5; unclear D gene. CDR3 size: 14 residues. Germline V gene lookup returns CDR1 KGHSH and CDR2 LQKENI. V lost 0 bases and J lost 1, with 6 bases in between. The CDR3, as DNA: TGTGCCAGCTCACCACCCAACTCCCAAGAGACCCAGTACTTC. As protein: CASSPPNSQETQYF.

The chain joins TRBV6-5 to TRBJ1-5; 11 bases are a match to TRBD1. This CDR3 is 14 amino acids long. Germline V gene sequence: CDR1 MNHEY, CDR2 SVGAGI. The trim removed 5 bases at V and 9 bases at J, leaving 6 bases unmatched. In DNA form, the CDR3 reads TGTGCCAGCAGTCCCGGGACAGGGGGAGTGCCCCAGCATTTT. This sequence encodes CASSPGTGGVPQHF.

This rearrangement joins TRBV28 to TRBJ2-3; 9 positions match TRBD2. The J segment lost 3 bases and the V segment lost 6 bases, leaving 10 bases of the junction unmatched. The CDR3 spans 16 residues. In germline, CDR1 is MDHEN, CDR2 SYDVKM. The CDR3 reads CASSLAGLARTDTQYF. In DNA form, the CDR3 reads TGTGCCAGCAGCCTCGCGGGACTAGCCAGGACAGATACGCAGTATTTT.

This clone appeared a single time. This chain joins TRBV10-3 and TRBJ1-5, with unresolved D. This CDR3 is built from 12 residues. CDR1 is ENHRY and CDR2 is SYGVKD in the germline V gene. V was clipped by 2 bases and J by 4 bases, with 3 bases between them. The CDR3 loop is CAISEPNQPQHF. DNA of the CDR3: TGTGCCATCAGTGAGCCTAATCAGCCCCAGCATTTT.

The rearrangement joins TRBV18 to TRBJ1-1, with a tentative D call TRBD1 (5 bases). V lost 6 bases, J lost 0 bases, and 11 bases lay in between. CDR1 is KGHSH, CDR2 LQKENI, per germline. The length of the CDR3 is 14 residues. The CDR3 protein is CASSHGQMNTEAFF. CDR3 DNA: TGTGCCAGCTCCCATGGACAAATGAACACTGAAGCTTTCTTT.

The chain employs TRBV7-9 and TRBJ1-2; 7 nucleotides align to TRBD1. Losses at the gene ends were 3 bases for V and 8 bases for J; bases not matched to a gene: 9. There are 14 residues in the CDR3. Germline CDR1 is SEHNR and CDR2 is FQNEAQ (reference sequence). In DNA form, the CDR3 reads TGTGCCAGCAGCTTCAAGACAGGGTCTGGAGGCTACACCTTC. Amino acids: CASSFKTGSGGYTF.

The chain uses TRBV28 and TRBJ1-6, with D maybe TRBD1 (6 bases). The CDR3 loop spans 14 amino acids. Germline V CDR1 and CDR2: MDHEN, SYDVKM. Trimming cost V 7 bases and J 7 bases, with 14 bases left between them. As DNA, the CDR3 is TGTGCCAGCAAGGACAGACCTATGAATTCACCCCTCCACTTT. This codes for CASKDRPMNSPLHF.

J is TRBJ2-5 and V is TRBV12-3 or TRBV12-4, with 8 bases that match TRBD2. J was trimmed by 7 bases and V by 3 bases; bases with no gene match: 4. The CDR3 has 13 residues. The CDR3 loop reads CASSFGTRGTQYF. CDR3 coding DNA: TGTGCCAGCAGTTTTGGGACTAGGGGGACCCAGTACTTC.

The chain combines TRBV7-8 with TRBJ2-7; TRBD2 matches at 10 bases. V shed 1 base, J shed 3 bases, and the junction held 3 bases outside the gene matches. Germline V gives CDR1 SGHVS, CDR2 FQNEAQ. CDR3 size: 15 residues. This CDR3 reads CASSLELAGFYEQYF. As DNA, the CDR3 is TGTGCCAGCAGCTTAGAACTAGCGGGATTCTACGAGCAGTACTTC.

The J gene is TRBJ2-1, the V gene TRBV18; 14 nucleotides match TRBD2. Trimming removed 4 bases from V and 6 bases from J; junction bases left unmatched: 2. The CDR3 contains 15 residues. The germline V gene encodes CDR1 KGHSH and CDR2 LQKENI. The CDR3 DNA sequence: TGTGCCAGCTCACGGGGACTAGCGGGAGTCAATGAGCAGTTCTTC. This encodes CASSRGLAGVNEQFF.

This chain links TRBV30 with TRBJ2-2, with D possibly matching TRBD2 (6 bases). The V gene lost 3 bases and the J gene lost 5 bases, with 7 bases spanning the gap. CDR1 is GTSNPN, CDR2 SVGIG, per germline (reference sequence). The CDR3 contains 12 residues. CDR3 nucleotides: TGTGCCTGGAGCCTAGCGACCGGGGAGCTGTTTTTT. Its protein product is CAWSLATGELFF.

This chain uses TRBV4-2 with TRBJ1-1; possibly TRBD1 for D (5 bases). CDR1 is LGHNA, CDR2 YNFKEQ, per germline. There are 14 residues in the CDR3. The V end lost 1 base, the J end lost 2 bases, and 8 bases lay between the germline ends. The CDR3 DNA is TGTGCCAGCAGCCAAGTGGGGGGAAACACTGAAGCTTTCTTT. Its translation: CASSQVGGNTEAFF.

J is TRBJ1-2 and V is TRBV18, with TRBD1 as a possible D gene (5 bases). CDR1 is KGHSH and CDR2 is LQKENI in the germline V gene. The V end was cut by 1 base, the J end by 0 bases, with 15 bases between. The CDR3 is made up of 17 amino acids. CDR3 nucleotides: TGTGCCAGCTCACCACTTTCTACAGGACCCACTAACTATGGCTACACCTTC. Translated: CASSPLSTGPTNYGYTF. The full variable domain, in which reference TRBV18 and TRBJ1-2 provide the parts outside the CDR3, is NAGVMQNPRHLVRRRGQEARLRCSPMKGHSHVYWYRQLPEEGLKFMVYLQKENIIDESGMPKERFSAEFPKEGPSILRIQQVVRGDSAAYFCASSPLSTGPTNYGYTFGSGTRLTVV.

V is TRBV18 and J is TRBJ2-5, with D uncertain. CDR3 length equals 13 residues. Trimming left V 0 bases short and J 4 bases short, with 6 bases between. Germline CDR1 is KGHSH and CDR2 is LQKENI. The CDR3 DNA is TGTGCCAGCTCACCACCGAGTCGAGAGACCCAGTACTTC. It translates to CASSPPSRETQYF.

The gene calls are TRBV15 and TRBJ2-1; tentatively, D is TRBD1 (6 bases). This CDR3 region has 13 residues. V was cut by 1 base and J by 8 bases, with 9 bases left in between. Germline V gene sequence: CDR1 LNHNV, CDR2 YYDKDF (reference sequence). The CDR3 reads CATSRGQDDEQFF. Written as DNA, the CDR3 is TGTGCCACCAGCAGAGGACAGGACGATGAGCAGTTCTTC.

The gene calls are TRBV5-1 and TRBJ2-5; D might be TRBD2 (5 bases). The CDR3 is 14 residues long. V lost 1 base, J lost 10 bases, and 17 bases lay in between. CDR1 is SGHRS, CDR2 YFSETQ, per germline. The CDR3 region is CASSLSSDPRNQYF. Written as DNA, the CDR3 is TGCGCCAGCAGCTTGAGTAGCGATCCCCGGAACCAGTACTTC.

Only one count was recorded for this clone. V usage is TRBV18 and J usage is TRBJ1-4, with D unresolved. Germline lookup yields CDR1 KGHSH and CDR2 LQKENI. V was trimmed by 6 bases and J by 4 bases, leaving 12 bases between them. CDR3 length equals 14 residues. The CDR3 DNA reads TGTGCCAGCTCGCGTGAGCGGGTTAATGAAAAACTGTTTTTT. Its translation: CASSRERVNEKLFF. Full variable domain (remainder filled in from reference TRBV18 and TRBJ1-4): NAGVMQNPRHLVRRRGQEARLRCSPMKGHSHVYWYRQLPEEGLKFMVYLQKENIIDESGMPKERFSAEFPKEGPSILRIQQVVRGDSAAYFCASSRERVNEKLFFGSGTQLSVL.

This sequence joins TRBV27 and TRBJ2-5; the match to TRBD2 covers 10 bases. Germline V gives CDR1 MNHEY, CDR2 SMNVEV (reference sequence). The CDR3 is 17 residues long. The ends lost 5 bases at V and 5 bases at J; junction bases unmatched: 14. The CDR3 spells CASSPERTSGYGETQYF. The DNA of the CDR3 is TGTGCCAGCAGTCCAGAGCGGACTAGCGGCTATGGGGAGACCCAGTACTTC.

This clone was seen a single time. This sequence joins TRBV9 and TRBJ1-1; D not resolved. V lost 4 bases, J lost 3 bases, and 19 bases lay in between. CDR1 is SGDLS, CDR2 YYNGEE, per germline. This CDR3 is built from 16 residues. CDR3 amino acids: CASSPRSGIVDTEAFF. The DNA for the CDR3 is TGTGCCAGCAGCCCCCGGTCAGGTATTGTAGACACTGAAGCTTTCTTT.

The chain uses TRBV11-2 and TRBJ2-4, with TRBD2 matching over 8 bases. Germline loops: CDR1 SGHAT, CDR2 FQNNGV. This CDR3 region has 15 residues. J was trimmed by 9 bases and V by 2 bases; bases with no gene match: 9. CDR3 in DNA: TGTGCCAGCAGCTTATCGGGACTAGATTTTAGCATTCAGTACTTC. As protein: CASSLSGLDFSIQYF. The full variable domain, with the rest looked up from reference TRBV11-2 and TRBJ2-4, is EAGVAQSPRYKIIEKRQSVAFWCNPISGHATLYWYQQILGQGPKLLIQFQNNGVVDDSQLPKDRFSAERLKGVDSTLKIQPAKLEDSAVYLCASSLSGLDFSIQYFGAGTRLSVL.

This sequence joins TRBV7-9 and TRBJ2-3, with D possibly matching TRBD2 (6 bases). CDR3 size: 17 residues. Germline V gene lookup returns CDR1 SEHNR and CDR2 FQNEAQ (reference sequence). V was trimmed by 1 base and J by 2 bases, leaving 16 bases between them. Written as DNA, the CDR3 is TGTGCCAGCAGCTTAGGCGGGACTGAGGAGTTCACAGATACGCAGTATTTT. The encoded protein is CASSLGGTEEFTDTQYF.

The rearrangement uses TRBV24-1 and TRBJ1-5; D is perhaps TRBD1 (5 bases). V was clipped by 4 bases and J by 3 bases, with 12 bases between them. The germline gives CDR1 KGHDR, CDR2 SFDVKD. The CDR3 contains 15 residues. The CDR3: CATSDPREVNQPQHF. The DNA of the CDR3 is TGTGCCACCAGTGACCCCAGGGAGGTCAATCAGCCCCAGCATTTT.

Comment on this clone: Other DNA sequences from this sample encode an identical CDR3 as well. The V and J genes are TRBV4-1 and TRBJ2-7; weak D call: TRBD2 (5 bases). The length of the CDR3 is 15 residues. Deletions cut 1 base from V and 0 bases from J, with 10 bases between. Germline V gene sequence: CDR1 MGHRA, CDR2 YSYEKL. CDR3: CASSQVGGRSYEQYF. The CDR3 region has the DNA TGCGCCAGCAGCCAAGTAGGAGGACGCTCCTACGAGCAGTACTTC.

V gene TRBV4-1 combines with J gene TRBJ2-1, with 10 bases fitting TRBD2. Trimming cost V 2 bases and J 2 bases; bases outside gene matches: 3. Germline V gene sequence: CDR1 MGHRA, CDR2 YSYEKL. There are 16 residues in the CDR3. CDR3 region: CASSQISGGAYNEQFF. CDR3 coding DNA: TGCGCCAGCAGCCAAATAAGCGGGGGGGCCTACAATGAGCAGTTCTTC.

The chain carries TRBV6-5 and TRBJ2-7; 7 bases are a match to TRBD1. CDR1 is MNHEY and CDR2 is SVGAGI in the germline V gene. The CDR3 has 13 amino acids. The J segment lost 5 bases and the V segment lost 6 bases, leaving 7 bases of the junction unmatched. The CDR3 region is CASRAGGSNEQYF. Written as DNA, the CDR3 is TGTGCCAGCAGGGCAGGGGGTAGCAACGAGCAGTACTTC.

There are a few counts of this clone. The rearrangement joins TRBV28 to TRBJ2-5; 13 positions match TRBD2. Per germline, CDR1 MDHEN and CDR2 SYDVKM. The CDR3 is 18 residues long. V lost 4 bases and J lost 8; bases outside the gene matches: 16. The chain's CDR3 is CASSSPGLAGDTRDTQYF. CDR3 nucleotide sequence: TGTGCCAGCAGTTCCCCAGGACTAGCGGGAGACACAAGAGATACCCAGTACTTC.

The chain recombines TRBV7-9 with TRBJ2-2; tentative D call: TRBD2 (5 bases). The V end was cut by 3 bases, the J end by 5 bases, with 7 bases between. This CDR3 has 13 amino acids. Per the germline V gene, CDR1 is SEHNR and CDR2 is FQNEAQ (reference sequence). CDR3 amino acids: CASSFGVTGELFF. The CDR3 region has the DNA TGTGCCAGCAGCTTCGGGGTAACCGGGGAGCTGTTTTTT.